The 12 T cell receptor beta chains listed next were all sequenced from one sample in a study of cytomegalovirus exposure and HLA in healthy donors. With 60 Vbeta and 13 Jbeta primers, the PCR was carried out. Only in-frame clones appear in the TCRdb table, and some are missing; sequencing was by immunoSEQ multiplex PCR. This sample yields around 150,000 clones, of which approximately 80% are seen a single time; approximately 5.7% belongs to the top ten. Material for sequencing was PBMCs. These receptors all come from a man aged 30-40 years in good health and CMV-seropositive.

V gene TRBV11-3 combines with J gene TRBJ2-3; 9 bases line up with TRBD1. The V gene's germline CDR1 is SGHNT and CDR2 YENEEA. The CDR3 totals 16 residues. After removal of 3 bases from V and 1 base from J, the junction contained 5 bases not matched to a gene. CDR3 in DNA: TGTGCCAGCAGCTTGAAAGGGACAGGGCGCACAGATACGCAGTATTTT. Translation: CASSLKGTGRTDTQYF.

The V gene is TRBV6-5, the J gene TRBJ1-5, with D tentatively TRBD1 (5 bases). Germline values: CDR1 MNHEY, CDR2 SVGAGI. The CDR3 consists of 15 residues. Trimming took 4 bases from V and 7 from J, leaving 17 bases between them. Here the CDR3 DNA reads TGTGCCAGCAGTTTAACCGACTCAGGGCTCCAGCCCCAGCATTTT. This gives the protein CASSLTDSGLQPQHF.

In nucleotides, the CDR3 is TGCGCCAGCAGCTCCCTTTACGAGCAGTACTTC. It specifies CASSSLYEQYF. The gene calls are TRBV5-1 and TRBJ2-7; D unresolved. This CDR3 has 11 amino acids. Germline V gene data show CDR1 as SGHRS and CDR2 as YFSETQ. With 3 bases removed from V and 4 bases from J, the gap between germline ends came to 5 bases. The full variable domain, with the rest looked up from reference TRBV5-1 and TRBJ2-7, is KAGVTQTPRYLIKTRGQQVTLSCSPISGHRSVSWYQQTPGQGLQFLFEYFSETQRNKGNFPGRFSGRQFSNSRSEMNVSTLELGDSALYLCASSSLYEQYFGPGTRLTVT.

This chain joins TRBV7-2 and TRBJ2-5; the match to TRBD2 covers 12 bases. V shed 5 bases and J 3 bases; nucleotides not matched to a gene: 4. The CDR3 length is 15 residues. From germline, CDR1 is SGHTA and CDR2 FQGNSA. The CDR3 here is CASSPLAGGEETQYF. CDR3 sequence (DNA): TGTGCCAGCAGCCCTCTAGCGGGGGGGGAAGAGACCCAGTACTTC.

In this sample, this clone turned up once. This chain connects TRBV6-5 to TRBJ2-7; D perhaps matches TRBD2 (5 bases). The V gene's germline CDR1 is MNHEY and CDR2 SVGAGI. This CDR3 region has 14 residues. The ends were cut back, 5 bases at V and 1 base at J, with 12 bases in the middle. The CDR3 sequence: CASSNRRGSYEQYF. The CDR3 coding sequence is TGTGCCAGCAGTAACCGACGGGGTTCCTACGAGCAGTACTTC.

The rearrangement uses TRBV19 and TRBJ2-7, with D possibly being TRBD2 (5 bases). V lost 2 bases and J lost 4, with 6 bases in between. Germline V gene data show CDR1 as LNHDA and CDR2 as SQIVND (reference sequence). This CDR3 is 12 amino acids long. CDR3 region: CASSIPGYEQYF. CDR3 DNA sequence: TGTGCCAGTAGTATACCGGGATACGAGCAGTACTTC.

The gene calls are TRBV4-1 and TRBJ1-2, with D unresolved. Trimming took 2 bases from V and 6 from J, leaving 16 bases between them. Germline values: CDR1 MGHRA, CDR2 YSYEKL. The CDR3 consists of 15 residues. CDR3 sequence: CASSQYSGEGNGYTF. For the CDR3, the DNA is TGCGCCAGCAGCCAATACTCCGGGGAGGGAAATGGCTACACCTTC.

This clone was picked up one time. This rearrangement joins TRBV4-2 to TRBJ2-4, with a possible D match to TRBD2 (6 bases). The CDR3 sequence is 18 residues long. Germline lookup yields CDR1 LGHNA and CDR2 YNFKEQ. With 0 bases removed from V and 6 bases from J, the gap between germline ends came to 21 bases. In DNA, the CDR3 is TGTGCCAGCAGCCAAGATCCGGTTTCGGGAGAGGCGGGAAACATTCAGTACTTC. It is translated as CASSQDPVSGEAGNIQYF.

This sequence joins TRBV10-2 and TRBJ1-6, with D possibly matching TRBD1 (6 bases). Trimming stripped 6 bases from V and 5 bases from J, with 14 bases between. This CDR3 region has 15 residues. CDR1 is WSHSY and CDR2 is SAAADI in the germline V gene. CDR3 loop: CASSPRGRDNSPLHF. Written as DNA, the CDR3 is TGCGCCAGCAGCCCCAGGGGTCGGGATAATTCACCCCTCCACTTT.

The rearrangement links TRBV27 to TRBJ2-1, with 9 bases matching TRBD1. V lost 7 bases, J lost 0 bases, and 13 bases stayed unmatched. The germline gives CDR1 MNHEY, CDR2 SMNVEV (reference sequence). The CDR3 spans 18 residues. CDR3 loop: CASKGGQGLLSSYNEQFF. CDR3 sequence (DNA): TGTGCCAGCAAAGGGGGACAGGGCCTCTTGAGCTCCTACAATGAGCAGTTCTTC.

The chain combines TRBV19 with TRBJ2-5; 8 bases align to TRBD2. Germline V gives CDR1 LNHDA, CDR2 SQIVND (reference sequence). The junction had 4 bases not matched to a gene; V was cut back by 1 base and J by 3 bases. This CDR3 spans 15 amino acids. The CDR3 reads CASSIAGREEETQYF. CDR3 DNA: TGTGCCAGTAGTATAGCAGGGCGGGAGGAAGAGACCCAGTACTTC.

This chain joins TRBV4-1 and TRBJ2-1, with D unresolved. The V end was cut by 0 bases, the J end by 5 bases, with 17 bases between. The CDR3 totals 17 residues. The germline V gene encodes CDR1 MGHRA and CDR2 YSYEKL. CDR3 nucleotides: TGCGCCAGCAGCCAAGAAGGCCCAGGAACGATTAACAATGAGCAGTTCTTC. Protein sequence: CASSQEGPGTINNEQFF.